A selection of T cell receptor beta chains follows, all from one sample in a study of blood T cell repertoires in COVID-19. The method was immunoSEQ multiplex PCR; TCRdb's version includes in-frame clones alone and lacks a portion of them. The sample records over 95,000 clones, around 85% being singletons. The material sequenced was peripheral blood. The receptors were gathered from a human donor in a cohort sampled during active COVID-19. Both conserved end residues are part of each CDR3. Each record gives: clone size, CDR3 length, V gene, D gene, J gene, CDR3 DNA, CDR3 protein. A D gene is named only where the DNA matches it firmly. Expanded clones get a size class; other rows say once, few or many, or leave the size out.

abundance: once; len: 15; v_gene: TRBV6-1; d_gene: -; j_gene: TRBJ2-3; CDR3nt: TGTGCCAGCAGTGAAGGTCGGGTTGAAACAGATACGCAGTATTTT; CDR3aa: CASSEGRVETDTQYF
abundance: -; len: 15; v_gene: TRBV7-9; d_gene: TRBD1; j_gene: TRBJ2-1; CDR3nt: TGTGCCAGCAGCCCGGGGACAGGGGCGAACAATGAGCAGTTCTTC; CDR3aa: CASSPGTGANNEQFF
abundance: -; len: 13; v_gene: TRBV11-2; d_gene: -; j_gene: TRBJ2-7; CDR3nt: TGTGCCAGCAGCCTAGGACAGTACTACGAGCAGTACTTC; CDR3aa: CASSLGQYYEQYF
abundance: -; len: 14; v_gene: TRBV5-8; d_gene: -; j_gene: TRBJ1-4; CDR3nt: TGTGCCAGCAGCTTGGTACGGGGTAATGAAAAACTGTTTTTT; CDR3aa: CASSLVRGNEKLFF
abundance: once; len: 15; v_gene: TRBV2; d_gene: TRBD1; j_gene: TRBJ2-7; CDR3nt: TGTGCCAGCAGGAGGGGACAGACAAGCTCCTACGAGCAGTACTTC; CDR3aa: CASRRGQTSSYEQYF
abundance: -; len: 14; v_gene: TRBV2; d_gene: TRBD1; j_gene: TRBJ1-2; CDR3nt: TGTGCCAGCAGACGCGGGACAGGGGCGGATGGCTACACCTTC; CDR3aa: CASRRGTGADGYTF
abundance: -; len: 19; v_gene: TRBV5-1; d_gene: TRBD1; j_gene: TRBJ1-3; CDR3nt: TGCGCCAGCAGCCCCACGGGACAGGGGACAAGGGGCTCTGGAAACACCATATATTTT; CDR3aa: CASSPTGQGTRGSGNTIYF
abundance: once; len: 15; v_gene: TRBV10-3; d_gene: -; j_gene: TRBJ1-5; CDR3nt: TGTGCCATCAGTGAGTCGACTCGGAGCAATCAGCCCCAGCATTTT; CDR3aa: CAISESTRSNQPQHF
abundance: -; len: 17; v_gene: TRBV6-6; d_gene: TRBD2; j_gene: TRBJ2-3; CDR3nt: TGTGCCAGCAGTCTAATTCCTAGCGGGGGGGCCACAGATACGCAGTATTTT; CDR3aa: CASSLIPSGGATDTQYF
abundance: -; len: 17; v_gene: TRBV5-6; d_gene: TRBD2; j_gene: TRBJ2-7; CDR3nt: TGTGCCAGCAGCATCGGGACTAGCGGGGGGTTCTCCTACGAGCAGTACTTC; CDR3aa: CASSIGTSGGFSYEQYF
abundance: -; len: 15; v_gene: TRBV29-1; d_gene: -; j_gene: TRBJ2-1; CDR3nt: TGCAGCGTTGAGGACACTACCAACTCCTACAATGAGCAGTTCTTC; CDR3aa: CSVEDTTNSYNEQFF
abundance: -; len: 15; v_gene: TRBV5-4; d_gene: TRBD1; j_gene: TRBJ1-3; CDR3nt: TGTGCCAGCAGCTTGGCAGGGGGAACTGGAAACACCATATATTTT; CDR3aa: CASSLAGGTGNTIYF
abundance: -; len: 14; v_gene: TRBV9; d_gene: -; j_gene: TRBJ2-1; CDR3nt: TGTGCCAGCAGCGTAGGAGACAGAGACAATGAGCAGTTCTTC; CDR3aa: CASSVGDRDNEQFF
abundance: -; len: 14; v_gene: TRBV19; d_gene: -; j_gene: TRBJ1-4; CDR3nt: TGTGCCAGTAGTAGTTGGCAGGATAATGAAAAACTGTTTTTT; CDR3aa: CASSSWQDNEKLFF
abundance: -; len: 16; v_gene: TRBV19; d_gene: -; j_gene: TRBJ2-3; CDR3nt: TGTGCCAGTAGTAATCCGGGGAGGGACATCACAGATACGCAGTATTTT; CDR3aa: CASSNPGRDITDTQYF
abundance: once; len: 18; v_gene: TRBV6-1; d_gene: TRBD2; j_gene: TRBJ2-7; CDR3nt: TGTGCCAGCAGTGGTCTAGCGGGGGGCCTTTTACTCCCCTCCGAGCAGTACTTC; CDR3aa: CASSGLAGGLLLPSEQYF
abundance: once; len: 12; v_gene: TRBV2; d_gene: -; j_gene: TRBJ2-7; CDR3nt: TGTGCCAGCCGATTACAGGGTTCCCAGCAGTACTTC; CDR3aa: CASRLQGSQQYF
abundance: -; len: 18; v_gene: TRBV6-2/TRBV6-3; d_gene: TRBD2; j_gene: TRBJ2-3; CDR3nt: TGTGCCAGCAGCTCACCCCAATGGACTAGCGGGGGGGAAGATACGCAGTATTTT; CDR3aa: CASSSPQWTSGGEDTQYF
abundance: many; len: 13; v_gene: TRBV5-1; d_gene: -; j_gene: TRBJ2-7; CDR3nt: TGCGCCAGCAGCCCGGAACAGGGCTACGAGCAGTACTTC; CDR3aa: CASSPEQGYEQYF
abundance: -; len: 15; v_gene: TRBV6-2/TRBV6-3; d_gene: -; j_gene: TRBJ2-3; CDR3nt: TGTGCCAGCAACCCACAGGGTTTGGTATCAGATACGCAGTATTTT; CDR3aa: CASNPQGLVSDTQYF
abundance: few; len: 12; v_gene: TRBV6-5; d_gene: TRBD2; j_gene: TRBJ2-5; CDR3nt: TGTGCCGTGCGGGGGGGCTCTGAGACCCAGTACTTC; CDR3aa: CAVRGGSETQYF
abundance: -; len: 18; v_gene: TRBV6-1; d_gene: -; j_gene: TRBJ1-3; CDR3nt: TGTGCCAGCAGTGAATACGAGGCCAGGAGGCAAGCTGGAAACACCATATATTTT; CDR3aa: CASSEYEARRQAGNTIYF
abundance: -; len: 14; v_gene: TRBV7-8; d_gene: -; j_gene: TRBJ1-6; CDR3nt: TGTGCCAGCAGCTTAGAGGGGCGGTATTCACCCCTCCACTTT; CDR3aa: CASSLEGRYSPLHF
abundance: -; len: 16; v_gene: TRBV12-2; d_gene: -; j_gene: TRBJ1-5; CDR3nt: TGTGCAAGTTTAGGGACAGGGTTTTATAGCAATCAGCCCCAGCATTTT; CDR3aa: CASLGTGFYSNQPQHF
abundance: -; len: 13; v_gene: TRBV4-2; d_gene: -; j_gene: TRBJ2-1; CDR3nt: TGTGCCAGCAGCCAAGTTCTATACAATGAGCAGTTCTTC; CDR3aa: CASSQVLYNEQFF
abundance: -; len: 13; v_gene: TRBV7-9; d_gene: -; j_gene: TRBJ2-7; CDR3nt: TGTGCCACCGCGGGACAGAACTCCTACGAGCAGTACTTC; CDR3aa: CATAGQNSYEQYF
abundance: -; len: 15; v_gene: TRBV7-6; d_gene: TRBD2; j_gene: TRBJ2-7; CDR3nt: TGTGCCAGCAGCCTCAATAGCGGGGGCCTCTACGAGCAGTACTTC; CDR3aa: CASSLNSGGLYEQYF
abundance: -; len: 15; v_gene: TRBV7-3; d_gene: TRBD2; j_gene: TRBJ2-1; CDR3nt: TGTGCCAGCCAGACTAGCGGGGGTCGATACAATGAGCAGTTCTTC; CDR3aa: CASQTSGGRYNEQFF
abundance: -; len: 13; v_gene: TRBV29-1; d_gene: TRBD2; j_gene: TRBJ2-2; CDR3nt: TGCAGCGTAAGGACTAGCGGGGCCGGGGAGCTGTTTTTT; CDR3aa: CSVRTSGAGELFF
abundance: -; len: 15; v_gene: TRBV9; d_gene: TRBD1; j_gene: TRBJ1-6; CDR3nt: TGTGCCAGCAGCGTAGGTCAGGGGGATAATTCACCCCTCCACTTT; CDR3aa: CASSVGQGDNSPLHF
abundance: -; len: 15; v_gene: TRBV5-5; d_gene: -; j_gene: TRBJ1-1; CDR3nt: TGTGCCAGCAGCTTGGCGACCGGGGGGGTCACTGAAGCTTTCTTT; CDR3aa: CASSLATGGVTEAFF
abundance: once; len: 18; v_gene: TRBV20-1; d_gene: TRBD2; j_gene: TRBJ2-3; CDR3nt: TGCAGTGCTAGTGGGTCAGTTGGGGGACTAGCGGTGTCAGATACGCAGTATTTT; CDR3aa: CSASGSVGGLAVSDTQYF
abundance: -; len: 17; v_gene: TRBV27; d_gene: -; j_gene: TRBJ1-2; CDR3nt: TGTGCCAGCAGCCGACGTACTGGGACATTAGGACCTAATGGCTACACCTTC; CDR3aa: CASSRRTGTLGPNGYTF
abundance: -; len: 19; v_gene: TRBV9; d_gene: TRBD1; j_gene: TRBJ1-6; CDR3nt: TGTGCCAGCAGCCCCCGGGAGGGGGCGCTTAAGGGAAGCAATTCACCCCTCCACTTT; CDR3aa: CASSPREGALKGSNSPLHF
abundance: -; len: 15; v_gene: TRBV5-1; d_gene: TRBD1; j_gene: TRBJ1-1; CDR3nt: TGCGCCAGCAGCCAAGTCAGGGGGCTGAACACTGAAGCTTTCTTT; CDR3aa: CASSQVRGLNTEAFF
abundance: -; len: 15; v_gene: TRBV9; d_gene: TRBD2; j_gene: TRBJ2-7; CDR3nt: TGTGCCAGCAGCGTAGCTCCGGGGGGGGCCTACGAGCAGTACTTC; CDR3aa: CASSVAPGGAYEQYF
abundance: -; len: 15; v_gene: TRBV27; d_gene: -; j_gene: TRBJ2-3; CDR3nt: TGTGCCAGCTCCCTCACAGGGCTGGGGACAGATACGCAGTATTTT; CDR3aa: CASSLTGLGTDTQYF